This T cell receptor beta chain was retrieved from a study of blood T cell repertoires in COVID-19. Study context: From the United States, Italy and Spain came samples of acute and convalescent COVID-19. Nucleic acid was either cDNA or gDNA, and it came from T cells, B-cell-depleted T cells, or PBMCs.

This clone was counted between two and nine times. The authors' processing: Researchers report that nucleated cell counts were estimated from reference gene primer amplification. Assay: immunoSEQ multiplex PCR; the TCRdb copy retains only in-frame clones and omits some. From that table come the V and J calls and clone size; the DNA was used to work out D and trimming. The profile shows a few hundred thousand clones, around 88% of them singletons. The study drew participants aged about 18 to 89 years from 20 to 30 US areas. The ends were cut back, 5 bases at V and 1 base at J, with 17 bases in the middle. The CDR3 extends over 16 amino acids. Germline V gives CDR1 SEHNR, CDR2 FQNEAQ (reference sequence).

The rearrangement uses TRBV7-9 and TRBJ1-1; maybe TRBD1 (5 bases). The sequencing sample was made of PBMCs or T cells enriched from blood (not recorded which). The TCR originated in a woman aged 25 to 39 who had been exposed to COVID-19. The CDR3 nucleotides are TGTGCCAGCAGCCGACTGATAGGGGTTTCGAACACTGAAGCTTTCTTT. Residues: CASSRLIGVSNTEAFF.